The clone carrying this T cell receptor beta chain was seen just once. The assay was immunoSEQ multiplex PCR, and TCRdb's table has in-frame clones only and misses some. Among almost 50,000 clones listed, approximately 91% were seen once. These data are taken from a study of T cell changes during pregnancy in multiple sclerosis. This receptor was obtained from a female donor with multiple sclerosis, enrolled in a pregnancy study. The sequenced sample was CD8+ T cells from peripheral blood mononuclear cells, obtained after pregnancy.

CDR3 nucleotides: TGTGCCAGTAGTGAGCTGGACACTGAAGCTTTCTTT. It yields the protein CASSELDTEAFF. The chain employs TRBV19 and TRBJ1-1; D unclear. The V and J ends lost 5 bases and 3 bases respectively, with 7 bases between them. The CDR3 length is 12 residues. CDR1 is LNHDA, CDR2 SQIVND, per germline (reference sequence).